One sample yielded the 13 T cell receptor beta chains listed below, sequenced in a study of shared clonotypes between healthy human individuals. Profiled with immunoSEQ multiplex PCR; TCRdb holds only in-frame clones, not every one. The table lists roughly 1,100,000 clones, about three quarters of them singletons. Sequenced sample: memory CD4+ T cells sorted from blood. As to subset: CD45RA-negative fraction. The receptors were sampled from a man between 18 and 35 years old in good health.

The V call is TRBV19, the J call TRBJ1-5; no reliable D call. This CDR3 is built from 15 residues. V lost 1 base, J lost 0 bases, and 7 bases lay in between. Germline CDR1 reads LNHDA; CDR2 reads SQIVND (reference sequence). The CDR3 loop reads CASSIAAYSNQPQHF. The CDR3, as DNA: TGTGCCAGTAGTATAGCAGCTTATAGCAATCAGCCCCAGCATTTT.

This clone appeared a single time. A read error is likely, as this CDR3 ends without the conserved phenylalanine or tryptophan. This chain connects TRBV6-5 to TRBJ1-6; D possibly corresponds to TRBD1 (5 bases). V dropped 6 bases and J dropped 6 bases, with 9 bases sitting between them. Germline loops: CDR1 MNHEY, CDR2 SVGAGI. The CDR3 totals 13 residues. The CDR3, as DNA: TGTGCCAGCAGACCTAGGGGTAATTCACCCCTCCACCTT. Its protein is CASRPRGNSPLHL.

This chain joins TRBV5-1 and TRBJ2-5, with TRBD2 identical over 10 bases. This CDR3 comprises 16 residues. CDR1 is SGHRS, CDR2 YFSETQ, per germline. Trimming at V came to 4 bases and at J to 5 bases, leaving 11 bases not matched to a gene. DNA for the CDR3: TGCGCCAGCAGCCACCCTAGCGGGGGCTTCGGGGAGACCCAGTACTTC. Protein: CASSHPSGGFGETQYF.

The chain has TRBV19 and TRBJ2-7; 9 bases are a match to TRBD2. The CDR3 length is 13 residues. Unmatched junction bases numbered 5, after V lost 6 bases and J lost 5 bases. From germline, CDR1 is LNHDA and CDR2 SQIVND (reference sequence). The CDR3 sequence: CASSGLARDEQYF. CDR3 nucleotide sequence: TGTGCCAGTAGCGGACTAGCGAGGGACGAGCAGTACTTC.

V gene TRBV19 combines with J gene TRBJ1-4; no reliable D call. The CDR3 has 17 residues. Germline lookup yields CDR1 LNHDA and CDR2 SQIVND (reference sequence). Trimming took off 3 bases at V and 0 bases at J, with 14 bases between the two ends. Here the CDR3 DNA reads TGTGCCAGTAGTATCGGGCCGGGATTGGCAACTAATGAAAAACTGTTTTTT. Its translation is CASSIGPGLATNEKLFF.

This chain connects TRBV2 to TRBJ1-6; 11 bases fit TRBD1. The CDR3 spans 14 residues. Losses at the gene ends were 5 bases for V and 10 bases for J; bases not matched to a gene: 4. Germline assignment: CDR1 SNHLY and CDR2 FYNNEI. CDR3 DNA: TGTGCCAGCAGTCGGGACAGGGGGGGATCACCCCTCCACTTT. Residues: CASSRDRGGSPLHF.

The chain combines TRBV7-9 with TRBJ2-5, with 8 bases fitting TRBD2. V lost 5 bases and J lost 4; bases outside the gene matches: 9. The germline gives CDR1 SEHNR, CDR2 FQNEAQ (reference sequence). There are 15 residues in the CDR3. This CDR3 is CASSPPGRERETQYF. Written as DNA, the CDR3 is TGTGCCAGCAGCCCACCCGGGAGGGAACGAGAGACCCAGTACTTC. Full variable domain (remainder filled in from reference TRBV7-9 and TRBJ2-5): DTGVSQNPRHKITKRGQNVTFRCDPISEHNRLYWYRQTLGQGPEFLTYFQNEAQLEKSRLLSDRFSAERPKGSFSTLEIQRTEQGDSAMYLCASSPPGRERETQYFGPGTRLLVL.

The rearrangement uses TRBV5-4 and TRBJ1-2; 7 nucleotides line up with TRBD1. This CDR3 region has 13 residues. The V gene's germline CDR1 is SGHNT and CDR2 YYREEE (reference sequence). The junction had 4 bases not matched to a gene; V was cut back by 6 bases and J by 2 bases. The CDR3 sequence: CASIAGGNYGYTF. The CDR3 DNA reads TGTGCCAGCATAGCAGGGGGGAACTATGGCTACACCTTC.

The CDR3 coding sequence is TGTGCCAGCAGCTTAAGTACCAGGGCTAGCACAGATACGCAGTATTTT. Translation: CASSLSTRASTDTQYF. V usage is TRBV13 and J usage is TRBJ2-3, with D tentatively TRBD1 (5 bases). V was trimmed by 2 bases and J by 0 bases, leaving 12 bases between them. The CDR3 runs to 16 residues. Germline V gene sequence: CDR1 PRHDT, CDR2 FYEKMQ (reference sequence).

The V gene is TRBV5-1, the J gene TRBJ2-3; D is unclear. Germline values: CDR1 SGHRS, CDR2 YFSETQ. V gave up 4 bases and J gave up 5 bases, with 11 bases separating them. The CDR3 sequence is 13 residues long. The CDR3 loop reads CASSLEAQDTQYF. DNA of the CDR3: TGCGCCAGCAGCCTAGAGGCGCAAGATACGCAGTATTTT.

V and J are TRBV5-1 and TRBJ2-3; tentative D call: TRBD2 (5 bases). The CDR3 sequence is 15 residues long. V was pared by 4 bases and J by 1 base, with 13 bases between. Per germline, CDR1 SGHRS and CDR2 YFSETQ. CDR3 loop: CASSKDGKGTDTQYF. DNA for the CDR3: TGCGCCAGCAGCAAGGACGGGAAGGGCACAGATACGCAGTATTTT.

The chain has TRBV6-1 and TRBJ1-2; the D is unclear. V lost 3 bases, J lost 3 bases, and 11 bases lay in between. In germline, CDR1 is MNHNS, CDR2 SASEGT. This CDR3 region has 14 residues. CDR3 amino acids: CASSDLGIYYGYTF. CDR3 sequence (DNA): TGTGCCAGCAGTGACCTTGGAATTTACTATGGCTACACCTTC.

The chain has TRBV9 and TRBJ2-5; weak D call: TRBD2 (6 bases). V lost 3 bases and J lost 1, with 13 bases in between. The CDR3 consists of 15 residues. CDR1 SGDLS and CDR2 YYNGEE come from the germline V gene. The CDR3 sequence is CASSGAGTRQETQYF. The DNA of the CDR3 is TGTGCCAGCAGCGGAGCAGGGACTCGCCAAGAGACCCAGTACTTC. The full variable domain, rest sourced from reference TRBV9 and TRBJ2-5, is DSGVTQTPKHLITATGQRVTLRCSPRSGDLSVYWYQQSLDQGLQFLIQYYNGEERAKGNILERFSAQQFPDLHSELNLSSLELGDSALYFCASSGAGTRQETQYFGPGTRLLVL.